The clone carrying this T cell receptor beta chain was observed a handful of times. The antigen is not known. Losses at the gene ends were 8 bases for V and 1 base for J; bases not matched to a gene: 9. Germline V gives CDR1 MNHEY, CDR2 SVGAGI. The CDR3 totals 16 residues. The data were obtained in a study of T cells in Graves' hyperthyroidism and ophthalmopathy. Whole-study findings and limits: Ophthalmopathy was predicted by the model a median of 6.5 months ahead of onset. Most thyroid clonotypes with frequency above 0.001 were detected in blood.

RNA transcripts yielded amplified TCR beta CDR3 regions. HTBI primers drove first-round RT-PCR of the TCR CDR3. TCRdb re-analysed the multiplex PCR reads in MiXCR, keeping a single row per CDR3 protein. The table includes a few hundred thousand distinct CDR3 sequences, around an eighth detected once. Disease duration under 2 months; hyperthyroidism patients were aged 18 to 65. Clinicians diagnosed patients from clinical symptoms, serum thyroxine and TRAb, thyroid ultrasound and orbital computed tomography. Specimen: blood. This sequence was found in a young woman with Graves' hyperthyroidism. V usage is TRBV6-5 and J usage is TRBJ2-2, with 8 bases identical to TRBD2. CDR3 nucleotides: TGTGCCAGCCTGGGGAGAACTAGCGGGAACACCGGGGAGCTGTTTTTT. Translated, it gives CASLGRTSGNTGELFF.